This is a list of T cell receptor beta chains from one sample in a study of T cell repertoires in cytomegalovirus infection. What these receptors recognize is not known. TCRdb passed the reads through MiXCR, listing each CDR3 protein once. This table holds 100,000 to 150,000 distinct CDR3 sequences, about 24% found once. Sequenced: PBMCs, sequenced either directly or after in vitro stimulation (not recorded which). The receptor source for this set is a human donor in good health (CMV status not recorded). Some clones in this sample may be carry-over from other donors' samples. The CDR3 runs from the conserved cysteine through the conserved F or W. Fields, in order: V gene, CDR3 length, J gene, CDR3 protein.

>TRBV7-2|15|TRBJ2-7
CASSSLAGGPGEQYF
>TRBV2|13|TRBJ2-5
CASRPGLAGAQYF
>TRBV6-5|18|TRBJ2-5
CASSPTSRTRVWEETQYF
>TRBV9|13|TRBJ2-1
CASSVEGWNEQFF
>TRBV11-2|16|TRBJ2-5
CASGPSGASGQETQYF
>TRBV5-4|14|TRBJ2-6
CASSLAAGANVLTF
>TRBV7-9|13|TRBJ2-7
CATLGAATYEQYF
>TRBV24-1|17|TRBJ2-3
CATSDLRPQGKSDTQYF
>TRBV28|13|TRBJ2-5
CASRLSGQETQYF
>TRBV6-5|15|TRBJ1-2
CASRPTGGGGYGYTF
>TRBV18|14|TRBJ1-1
CASSPRRVSTEAFF
>TRBV4-1|16|TRBJ1-1
CASSQGRGDNGGTAFF
>TRBV12-3/TRBV12-4|15|TRBJ1-1
CASSPRTGRRNEAFF
>TRBV28|15|TRBJ2-5
CATKGVAVLQETQYF
>TRBV4-1|17|TRBJ1-5
CASSPLGQGQVHQPQHF
>TRBV7-2|15|TRBJ2-2
CASSFKASNTGELFF
>TRBV7-6|14|TRBJ1-2
CASSLGREFYGYTF
>TRBV6-6|16|TRBJ2-6
CASSYSEGAGANVLTF
>TRBV7-9|14|TRBJ1-1
CASSLDFGGSEAFF
>TRBV2|15|TRBJ2-3
CASSEDLRELDTQYF
>TRBV7-2|24|TRBJ2-6
CASSLARSLAGVVRGTGGANVLTF
>TRBV7-8|15|TRBJ2-1
CASSHQRSSYNEQFF
>TRBV4-1|15|TRBJ1-3
CASSQDSSSGNTIYF
>TRBV4-1|13|TRBJ1-1
CASAGHPNTEAFF
>TRBV11-3|13|TRBJ2-1
CASSSGLYNEQFF
>TRBV5-4|11|TRBJ2-3
CASSLANTQYF
>TRBV6-5|15|TRBJ2-3
CASSYSGPLADTQYF
>TRBV11-2|16|TRBJ2-5
CASSLMGPSSRETQYF
>TRBV4-1|15|TRBJ1-2
CASSQDSQGHYGYTF
>TRBV27|15|TRBJ2-7
CASSILAGGSYEQYF
>TRBV20-1|12|TRBJ1-2
CSARDFGRGYTF
>TRBV7-2|15|TRBJ1-6
CASSLEGGPKSPLHF
>TRBV19|16|TRBJ2-2
CASRTLHSGSSGELFF
>TRBV29-1|16|TRBJ2-6
CSVGLAGGTGANVLTF
>TRBV28|16|TRBJ2-1
CASTPYIAGSYNEQFF
>TRBV24-1|16|TRBJ2-1
CATGSGGQGWYNEQFF
>TRBV5-4|14|TRBJ2-2
CASGNNQGAGELFF
>TRBV24-1|12|TRBJ2-1
CATSEEVDEQFF
>TRBV12-3/TRBV12-4|13|TRBJ1-1
CASSSRSYTEAFF
>TRBV7-2|15|TRBJ2-3
CASSLADTFSDTQYF
>TRBV7-9|12|TRBJ2-1
CASSVGNNEQFF
>TRBV7-2|15|TRBJ1-4
CASSIRQGGDEKLFF
>TRBV15|14|TRBJ2-3
CATSRDGSTDTQYF
>TRBV12-3/TRBV12-4|12|TRBJ1-1
CASSITGGEAFF
>TRBV30|16|TRBJ2-1
CAWRGKRTSGYNEQFF
>TRBV12-3/TRBV12-4|14|TRBJ1-2
CATLLAGAEYGYTF
>TRBV7-2|15|TRBJ1-1
CASSFSLELITEAFF
>TRBV4-3|15|TRBJ1-5
CASSQDSGSNQPQHF
>TRBV2|15|TRBJ1-2
CASSPWEAANYGYTF
>TRBV28|18|TRBJ2-7
CASSFSLAGGLSVGEQYF
>TRBV7-2|11|TRBJ1-1
CASSWSTEAFF
>TRBV7-8|15|TRBJ1-5
CASSLRDSLNQPQHF
>TRBV7-2|16|TRBJ2-7
CASSYRDRGQSYEQYF
>TRBV5-8|15|TRBJ2-2
CASSAARDNTGELFF
>TRBV7-2|15|TRBJ2-7
CASSRTSVSSYEQYF
>TRBV7-8|14|TRBJ1-1
CASSSGRIGTEAFF
>TRBV12-3/TRBV12-4|10|TRBJ1-3
CASSLIYGHF